These 25 T cell receptor beta chains were sequenced from one sample in a study of T cell responses to AZD1222 COVID-19 vaccine. Using immunoSEQ multiplex PCR, the repertoire was profiled, and TCRdb retains in-frame clones only, with some absent. The sample includes about 160,000 clones, 94% of them seen just once. This material consisted of peripheral blood, taken 28 days after the second AZD1222 dose. All receptors come from an adult who received the AZD1222 COVID-19 vaccine.

This clone was seen only a few times. The chain uses TRBV29-1 and TRBJ2-7; D gene unclear. Trimming shortened V by 4 bases and J by 3 bases, and 16 bases separated the two germline ends. The germline V gene encodes CDR1 SQVTM and CDR2 ANQGSEA. The CDR3 length is 14 residues. CDR3 sequence (DNA): TGCAGCGTTGTTTGGCGGCACCACCACTACGAGCAGTACTTC. Amino acid sequence: CSVVWRHHHYEQYF.

The V call is TRBV7-6, the J call TRBJ2-5, with unresolved D. The germline gives CDR1 SGHVS, CDR2 FNYEAQ. The CDR3 length is 16 residues. V was pared by 0 bases and J by 2 bases, with 13 bases between. In nucleotides, the CDR3 is TGTGCCAGCAGCTTAGCGCTGGGTTTGGGGCAAGAGACCCAGTACTTC. Translation: CASSLALGLGQETQYF.

This chain joins TRBV5-4 and TRBJ1-2; TRBD1 matches at 7 bases. V lost 5 bases to trimming and J lost 4 bases; unmatched junction nucleotides: 5. Looked up from germline, CDR1 is SGHNT and CDR2 is YYREEE (reference sequence). The CDR3 extends over 13 amino acids. The CDR3 nucleotides are TGTGCCAGCAGTATACAGGGGTCCTATGGCTACACCTTC. Protein: CASSIQGSYGYTF.

The CDR3 is CASSFWGGYTF. CDR3 DNA sequence: TGTGCCAGCAGTTTTTGGGGTGGCTACACCTTC. The chain couples TRBV12-3 or TRBV12-4 to TRBJ1-2; D unclear. V gave up 3 bases and J gave up 7 bases, with 6 bases separating them. The CDR3 is made up of 11 amino acids.

V is TRBV6-1 and J is TRBJ1-4; D is possibly TRBD1 (6 bases). This CDR3 contains 15 residues. The V gene's germline CDR1 is MNHNS and CDR2 SASEGT. V gave up 1 base and J gave up 8 bases, with 14 bases separating them. CDR3 sequence reads: CASSEVAGEGEKLFF. In DNA form, the CDR3 reads TGTGCCAGCAGTGAAGTGGCAGGGGAAGGGGAAAAACTGTTTTTT.

This sequence joins TRBV19 and TRBJ2-7; 8 nucleotides align to TRBD2. Germline lookup yields CDR1 LNHDA and CDR2 SQIVND (reference sequence). The CDR3 length is 15 residues. V was clipped by 3 bases and J by 0 bases; unmatched bases: 4. In nucleotides, the CDR3 is TGTGCCAGTAGTATTGTCAGCGGGAGCTCCTACGAGCAGTACTTC. It translates to CASSIVSGSSYEQYF.

The rearrangement joins TRBV2 to TRBJ1-2; D gene uncertain. The germline V gene encodes CDR1 SNHLY and CDR2 FYNNEI. Trimming pared 8 bases from V and 4 bases from J, leaving 17 bases between. This CDR3 is built from 14 residues. The CDR3, as DNA: TGTGCCAGCGCCCTAGAGGGCGGAGGCTATGGCTACACCTTC. Encoded protein: CASALEGGGYGYTF. The full variable domain, completed using reference TRBV2 and TRBJ1-2, is EPEVTQTPSHQVTQMGQEVILRCVPISNHLYFYWYRQILGQKVEFLVSFYNNEISEKSEIFDDQFSVERPDGSNFTLKIRSTKLEDSAMYFCASALEGGGYGYTFGSGTRLTVV.

V gene TRBV5-1 combines with J gene TRBJ2-7; 7 bases align to TRBD1. The CDR3 spans 13 residues. Trimming at V came to 4 bases and at J to 2 bases, leaving 3 bases not matched to a gene. The germline gives CDR1 SGHRS, CDR2 YFSETQ. CDR3 amino acids: CASSRGQTYEQYF. CDR3 DNA: TGCGCCAGCAGCAGGGGACAGACCTACGAGCAGTACTTC.

J is TRBJ1-1 and V is TRBV6-5; a weak D match, TRBD1 (5 bases). The germline V gene has CDR1 MNHEY and CDR2 SVGAGI. There are 14 residues in the CDR3. V was shortened by 6 bases and J by 1 base, with 12 bases between the two germline ends. As DNA, the CDR3 is TGTGCCAGCAGACGAACAACAGGGAACACTGAAGCTTTCTTT. Translated, it gives CASRRTTGNTEAFF.

V usage is TRBV18 and J usage is TRBJ2-7; D gene ambiguous. The germline gives CDR1 KGHSH, CDR2 LQKENI. The CDR3 consists of 15 residues. The V end was cut by 0 bases, the J end by 1 base, with 10 bases between. CDR3 residues: CASSPPSMSSYEQYF. The DNA of the CDR3 is TGTGCCAGCTCACCACCGAGCATGAGTTCCTACGAGCAGTACTTC.

This chain's CDR3 is CASSSPPRDSTGELFF. Written as DNA, the CDR3 is TGTGCCAGCAGCTCTCCCCCCAGGGACTCCACCGGGGAGCTGTTTTTT. The rearrangement links TRBV7-9 to TRBJ2-2; D possibly corresponds to TRBD2 (6 bases). With 4 bases removed from V and 4 bases from J, the gap between germline ends came to 16 bases. Germline CDR1 and CDR2: SEHNR and FQNEAQ (reference sequence). The CDR3 has 16 residues.

The chain links TRBV14 to TRBJ2-7, with TRBD1 matching over 10 bases. V lost 4 bases to trimming and J lost 3 bases; unmatched junction nucleotides: 3. Germline assignment: CDR1 SGHDN and CDR2 FVKESK. The CDR3 is made up of 14 amino acids. CDR3: CASSPRTGGYEQYF. In DNA form, the CDR3 reads TGTGCCAGCAGCCCTAGGACAGGGGGCTACGAGCAGTACTTC.

The chain is built from TRBV7-6 and TRBJ2-7; D uncertain. V lost 1 base, J lost 0 bases, and 7 bases lay in between. This CDR3 region has 14 residues. Germline CDR1 reads SGHVS; CDR2 reads FNYEAQ. CDR3: CASSLVPSSYEQYF. CDR3 DNA sequence: TGTGCCAGCAGCTTAGTGCCGAGCTCCTACGAGCAGTACTTC.

The chain employs TRBV19 and TRBJ2-2; D unclear. This CDR3 contains 14 residues. Germline V gene lookup returns CDR1 LNHDA and CDR2 SQIVND (reference sequence). V lost 3 bases to trimming and J lost 3 bases, with 8 bases between them. The DNA for the CDR3 is TGTGCCAGTAGTATCGTCGGTTACACCGGGGAGCTGTTTTTT. This translates into CASSIVGYTGELFF.

J is TRBJ1-2 and V is TRBV29-1; a possible D gene is TRBD1 (6 bases). Germline loops: CDR1 SQVTM, CDR2 ANQGSEA. This CDR3 spans 12 amino acids. V was clipped by 6 bases and J by 8 bases, with 16 bases between them. CDR3 bases: TGCAGCGTGCCGACAGGCCGAAAGGGCTACACCTTC. Protein product: CSVPTGRKGYTF.

This chain links TRBV6-5 with TRBJ1-2, with 7 bases aligning to TRBD1. Germline V lookup: CDR1 MNHEY, CDR2 SVGAGI. The CDR3 extends over 14 amino acids. With 0 bases clipped from V and 7 bases from J, the junction kept 5 bases outside the gene matches. The CDR3: CASSYSSRGGGYTF. CDR3 coding DNA: TGTGCCAGCAGTTACTCGAGCAGGGGGGGTGGCTACACCTTC.

The rearrangement joins TRBV5-6 to TRBJ2-5; no clear D gene. The CDR3 contains 13 residues. Per the germline V gene, CDR1 is SGHDT and CDR2 is YYEEEE. V dropped 4 bases and J dropped 4 bases, with 11 bases sitting between them. The DNA for the CDR3 is TGTGCCAGCAGCCCCGTAGAGAGAGAGACCCAGTACTTC. Amino acids: CASSPVERETQYF.

The chain couples TRBV28 to TRBJ2-6; D perhaps matches TRBD2 (6 bases). The germline V and J ends were trimmed by 4 bases and 3 bases, with 7 bases remaining between them. The CDR3 extends over 14 amino acids. CDR1 MDHEN and CDR2 SYDVKM come from the germline V gene. CDR3 sequence (DNA): TGTGCCAGCAGTTGGGACTTTGGGGCCAACGTCCTGACTTTC. This translates into CASSWDFGANVLTF. Based on the CDR3 plus reference TRBV28 and TRBJ2-6, the full variable domain is DVKVTQSSRYLVKRTGEKVFLECVQDMDHENMFWYRQDPGLGLRLIYFSYDVKMKEKGDIPEGYSVSREKKERFSLILESASTNQTSMYLCASSWDFGANVLTFGAGSRLTVL.

The chain links TRBV19 to TRBJ2-1, with no clear D. CDR3 size: 15 residues. The ends were cut back, 3 bases at V and 0 bases at J, with 9 bases in the middle. In germline, CDR1 is LNHDA, CDR2 SQIVND (reference sequence). The CDR3 DNA follows: TGTGCCAGTAGTATTCCCTGGAGCTCCTACAATGAGCAGTTCTTC. Translating gives CASSIPWSSYNEQFF.

The genes are TRBV11-2 and TRBJ2-3; D unresolved. The germline V gene encodes CDR1 SGHAT and CDR2 FQNNGV. Trimming stripped 1 base from V and 1 base from J, with 0 bases between. This CDR3 region has 12 residues. The CDR3 protein is CASSLGTDTQYF. The CDR3 DNA reads TGTGCCAGCAGCTTAGGCACAGATACGCAGTATTTT.

The V gene is TRBV29-1, the J gene TRBJ1-1; weak D call: TRBD1 (6 bases). V lost 6 bases and J 1 base, leaving 12 bases between the germline ends. This CDR3 has 13 amino acids. Germline V CDR1 and CDR2: SQVTM, ANQGSEA. CDR3 region: CSVGLQGNTEAFF. CDR3 DNA sequence: TGCAGCGTCGGGCTACAGGGGAACACTGAAGCTTTCTTT.

In its sample, this clone was seen once. The chain has TRBV30 and TRBJ1-4; D is unresolved. Per germline, CDR1 GTSNPN and CDR2 SVGIG (reference sequence). The CDR3 length is 12 residues. CDR3 in DNA: TGTGCAGCCTCGACGGGAGGGGAAAAACTGTTTTTT. Residues: CAASTGGEKLFF.

V and J are TRBV29-1 and TRBJ1-2; possible D gene TRBD1, 6 bases. The CDR3 loop spans 12 amino acids. V lost 4 bases and J 5 bases, leaving 11 bases between the germline ends. The germline V gene encodes CDR1 SQVTM and CDR2 ANQGSEA. CDR3 sequence: CSVAGQKYGYTF. In nucleotides, the CDR3 is TGCAGCGTTGCGGGACAAAAATATGGCTACACCTTC.

This chain uses TRBV3-1 (or the pseudogene TRBV3-2) with TRBJ2-7; D gene unclear. V lost 4 bases to trimming and J lost 3 bases, with 4 bases between them. Germline assignment: CDR1 LGHDT and CDR2 YNNKEL (reference sequence). This CDR3 is built from 11 residues. The DNA for the CDR3 is TGTGCCAGCAGCCTAAACTACGAGCAGTACTTC. Its translation is CASSLNYEQYF.

V is TRBV4-2 and J is TRBJ2-7, with 10 bases that match TRBD2. Germline CDR1 and CDR2: LGHNA and YNFKEQ. The CDR3 spans 15 residues. The trim removed 2 bases at V and 2 bases at J, leaving 3 bases unmatched. The CDR3 sequence is CASSQTSGRAYEQYF. Here the CDR3 DNA reads TGTGCCAGCAGCCAAACGAGCGGGAGGGCCTACGAGCAGTACTTC.